The entry below gives a single TCR beta chain sequence along with its context. The data are from a study of blood T cell repertoires in COVID-19. Across the whole study: Donors in the United States, Italy and Spain gave samples during acute or convalescent COVID-19. Sample material is recorded as cDNA or gDNA derived from T cells, B-cell-depleted T cells, or PBMCs.

In the original workflow: The authors estimated nucleated cell counts from reference gene primer amplification. Here immunoSEQ multiplex PCR was the method, and the copy in TCRdb shows in-frame clones only, minus some. That table gives V, J and clone size, and the DNA gave D and trimming. Among roughly 280,000 clones listed, about 85% were seen once. Sequenced input: peripheral blood. The clonotype originates from a woman in her forties or fifties who had recovered from COVID-19.

Here the CDR3 reads CASTMRGEETQYF. CDR3 bases: TGTGCCAGCACCATGCGGGGGGAAGAGACCCAGTACTTC. The genes are TRBV7-2 and TRBJ2-5; the match to TRBD2 covers 8 bases. Germline CDR1 and CDR2: SGHTA and FQGNSA. The length of the CDR3 is 13 residues. J gave up 3 bases and V 7 bases, and 4 bases lay outside the gene matches.